Shown below are 17 T cell receptor beta chains from a single sample sequenced in a study of cytomegalovirus exposure and HLA in healthy donors. Measured with immunoSEQ multiplex PCR; TCRdb has only the in-frame clones, and not every one. The sample includes over 150,000 clones, approximately 96% of them seen just once. Sequencing was carried out using PBMCs. These receptors came from a woman younger than 35 in good health and CMV-seronegative.

This clone was detected once. J is TRBJ1-5 and V is TRBV12-5; TRBD1 is a possible D gene (6 bases). This CDR3 has 13 residues. V was cut by 3 bases and J by 5 bases, with 8 bases left in between. From germline, CDR1 is LGHNT and CDR2 FRNRAP. CDR3 in amino acids: CASGLGGDQPQHF. The CDR3 nucleotides are TGTGCTAGTGGTTTAGGGGGGGATCAGCCCCAGCATTTT.

The chain combines TRBV7-9 with TRBJ2-1, with a tentative D call TRBD2 (5 bases). The CDR3 runs 15 residues. Germline V gives CDR1 SEHNR, CDR2 FQNEAQ (reference sequence). V was pared by 7 bases and J by 0 bases, with 13 bases between. CDR3 residues: CASIEGLSSYNEQFF. CDR3 nucleotide sequence: TGTGCCAGCATCGAGGGCCTTAGCTCCTACAATGAGCAGTTCTTC. The variable domain in full, completed from reference TRBV7-9 and TRBJ2-1, reads DTGVSQNPRHKITKRGQNVTFRCDPISEHNRLYWYRQTLGQGPEFLTYFQNEAQLEKSRLLSDRFSAERPKGSFSTLEIQRTEQGDSAMYLCASIEGLSSYNEQFFGPGTRLTVL.

The rearrangement links TRBV5-1 to TRBJ2-7, with 9 bases lining up with TRBD1. With 3 bases clipped from V and 5 bases from J, the junction kept 9 bases outside the gene matches. The CDR3 is made up of 15 amino acids. Germline values: CDR1 SGHRS, CDR2 YFSETQ. The DNA for the CDR3 is TGCGCCAGCAGCTCGGGGGACAGGGACTTACACGAGCAGTACTTC. Translation: CASSSGDRDLHEQYF. Complete variable domain (other parts from reference TRBV5-1 and TRBJ2-7): KAGVTQTPRYLIKTRGQQVTLSCSPISGHRSVSWYQQTPGQGLQFLFEYFSETQRNKGNFPGRFSGRQFSNSRSEMNVSTLELGDSALYLCASSSGDRDLHEQYFGPGTRLTVT.

The chain recombines TRBV5-6 with TRBJ2-7, with 10 nucleotides matching TRBD2. CDR1 and CDR2 (germline): SGHDT, YYEEEE. This CDR3 comprises 14 residues. V trimming: 3 bases; J trimming: 3 bases; junction bases outside the gene matches: 3. CDR3 sequence (DNA): TGTGCCAGCAGCTGGGTAGCGGGGGGCTACGAGCAGTACTTC. It is translated as CASSWVAGGYEQYF.

This chain connects TRBV21-1 to TRBJ2-7; TRBD1 was called by the table and not checked on the DNA. TRBV21-1 is shown as a pseudogene. The CDR3 extends over 16 amino acids. The CDR3 reads CASSKGRTVSSYEQYF. The CDR3 region has the DNA TGTGCCAGCAGCAAAGGCCGGACAGTTTCCTCCTACGAGCAGTACTTC.

V is TRBV7-3 and J is TRBJ1-1; weak D call: TRBD1 (5 bases). Per germline, CDR1 SGHTA and CDR2 FQGTGA. The CDR3 runs to 16 residues. Trimming pared 5 bases from V and 4 bases from J, leaving 20 bases between. CDR3 region: CASSPQLRGGFTEAFF. In nucleotides, the CDR3 is TGTGCCAGCAGCCCCCAGTTAAGGGGAGGGTTCACTGAAGCTTTCTTT.

The chain is built from TRBV7-2 and TRBJ2-1; 7 bases fit TRBD2. Trimming at V came to 9 bases and at J to 0 bases, leaving 5 bases not matched to a gene. There are 14 residues in the CDR3. From germline, CDR1 is SGHTA and CDR2 FQGNSA. CDR3 DNA: TGTGCCAGTAAGCGGGATAGCTCCTACAATGAGCAGTTCTTC. Its protein is CASKRDSSYNEQFF.

The chain joins TRBV11-2 to TRBJ2-1; 11 bases line up with TRBD1. The V and J ends lost 2 bases and 6 bases, in that order; junction bases with no gene match: 3. Germline-derived CDR1 and CDR2 are SGHAT and FQNNGV. The CDR3 consists of 15 residues. The CDR3 DNA sequence: TGTGCCAGCAGCTTAATGGGGACAGGGGGCAATGAGCAGTTCTTC. It yields the protein CASSLMGTGGNEQFF.

The chain employs TRBV27 and TRBJ1-5; TRBD1 is a possible D gene (6 bases). With 7 bases removed from V and 6 bases from J, the gap between germline ends came to 19 bases. The CDR3 loop spans 15 amino acids. The germline V gene encodes CDR1 MNHEY and CDR2 SMNVEV (reference sequence). The CDR3 sequence: CASMSYRDGAQPQHF. CDR3 DNA sequence: TGTGCCAGCATGAGTTACAGGGACGGGGCTCAGCCCCAGCATTTT.

The genes are TRBV30 and TRBJ2-5; D might be TRBD1 (5 bases). Trimming took 3 bases from V and 0 from J, leaving 5 bases between them. CDR1 and CDR2 (germline): GTSNPN, SVGIG (reference sequence). The CDR3 length is 12 residues. The CDR3 sequence: CAWSRDQETQYF. The CDR3 nucleotides are TGTGCCTGGAGCAGGGACCAAGAGACCCAGTACTTC.

V and J are TRBV4-3 and TRBJ2-7, with D possibly TRBD2 on 5 matching bases. The germline V and J ends were trimmed by 6 bases and 3 bases, with 12 bases remaining between them. The CDR3 loop spans 13 amino acids. The germline gives CDR1 LGHNA, CDR2 YSLEER. The CDR3 bases are TGCGCCAGCAGTGACTGGGAGCTCTACGAGCAGTACTTC. As protein: CASSDWELYEQYF.

A remark on this clone: The junction departs from germline at one end; a sequencing error may be responsible. The genes are TRBV7-9 and TRBJ2-5; D possibly corresponds to TRBD2 (6 bases). The CDR3 length is 15 residues. Germline V gene data show CDR1 as SEHNR and CDR2 as FQNEAQ (reference sequence). CDR3 amino acids: CASSLAGGKKETQYF. Written as DNA, the CDR3 is TGTGCCAGCAGCCTAGCTGGGGGGAAAAAAGAGACCCAGTACTTC.

The chain is built from TRBV18 and TRBJ1-1, with 7 bases matching TRBD1. The V and J ends lost 3 bases and 5 bases, in that order; junction bases with no gene match: 3. CDR3 length: 13 residues. Per the germline V gene, CDR1 is KGHSH and CDR2 is LQKENI. CDR3 bases: TGTGCCAGCTCACCCGACAGGGTGACTGAAGCTTTCTTT. Its translation: CASSPDRVTEAFF.

The chain employs TRBV6-6 and TRBJ2-7; no firm D call. The V gene lost 6 bases and the J gene lost 2 bases, with 17 bases spanning the gap. This CDR3 contains 15 residues. CDR1 MNHNY and CDR2 SVGAGI come from the germline V gene (reference sequence). The CDR3 loop is CASRRDGSSAYEQYF. In nucleotides, the CDR3 is TGTGCCAGCAGACGCGACGGATCCAGCGCCTACGAGCAGTACTTC.

The chain links TRBV2 to TRBJ2-7; D is perhaps TRBD1 (5 bases). Germline V gene data show CDR1 as SNHLY and CDR2 as FYNNEI. With 6 bases removed from V and 2 bases from J, the gap between germline ends came to 11 bases. This CDR3 is 13 amino acids long. In DNA, the CDR3 is TGTGCCAGCAGCCAGGGCGAGCCCTACGAGCAGTACTTC. It specifies CASSQGEPYEQYF.

This rearrangement joins TRBV7-9 to TRBJ1-2, with D tentatively TRBD1 (6 bases). CDR3 length equals 14 residues. V was trimmed by 2 bases and J by 5 bases, leaving 12 bases between them. The germline V gene has CDR1 SEHNR and CDR2 FQNEAQ (reference sequence). The DNA for the CDR3 is TGTGCCAGCAGCTTAAATGGGGGCACGTATGGCTACACCTTC. It yields the protein CASSLNGGTYGYTF.

This chain connects TRBV5-1 to TRBJ1-1, with 7 bases identical to TRBD1. Germline values: CDR1 SGHRS, CDR2 YFSETQ. This CDR3 has 15 amino acids. With 4 bases clipped from V and 1 base from J, the junction kept 7 bases outside the gene matches. The CDR3: CASSRDRTSNTEAFF. Written as DNA, the CDR3 is TGCGCCAGCAGCCGGGACAGAACCTCGAACACTGAAGCTTTCTTT. Using reference TRBV5-1 and TRBJ1-1 for the parts outside the CDR3, the full variable domain is KAGVTQTPRYLIKTRGQQVTLSCSPISGHRSVSWYQQTPGQGLQFLFEYFSETQRNKGNFPGRFSGRQFSNSRSEMNVSTLELGDSALYLCASSRDRTSNTEAFFGQGTRLTVV.